What follows is one T cell receptor beta chain and its context. PCR employed 60 Vbeta and 13 Jbeta primers. This table comes from immunoSEQ multiplex PCR, and its TCRdb copy is limited to in-frame clones, with some not included. The table for this sample gives 100,000 to 150,000 clones. Trimming removed 4 bases from V and 5 bases from J; junction bases left unmatched: 5. The CDR3 contains 14 residues. The germline V gene encodes CDR1 ENHRY and CDR2 SYGVKD. The sample comes from a study of cytomegalovirus exposure and HLA in healthy donors. The chain has TRBV10-3 and TRBJ2-7, with 10 nucleotides matching TRBD1. The sequenced sample was PBMCs. The clonotype was recovered from a middle-aged woman in good health and CMV-seropositive. This CDR3 reads CAISVGDRGHEQYF. CDR3 in DNA: TGTGCCATCAGTGTCGGGGACAGGGGCCACGAGCAGTACTTC.